The 10 T cell receptor beta chains presented below share a single source sample, sequenced in a study of CD8 T cells in ankylosing spondylitis. Study-level results: Seemingly characteristic of ankylosing spondylitis blood was a TCR beta motif consisting of about 8 highly homologous variants.

Antigens of these TCRs are unknown. MiXCR, run by TCRdb on the 5' RACE reads, gives a single entry per CDR3 protein. The sample consists of hundreds of thousands of distinct CDR3 sequences, approximately 10% of them appearing once. The sequencing sample was made of blood, either unsorted or a sorted T cell fraction (not recorded which). These receptors were taken from a male donor with ankylosing spondylitis.

This clonotype was seen more than once but under ten times. The chain combines TRBV20-1 with TRBJ1-5; 7 bases agree with TRBD1. V was clipped by 4 bases and J by 7 bases; unmatched bases: 4. The length of the CDR3 is 12 residues. CDR1 is DFQATT and CDR2 is SNEGSKA in the germline V gene (reference sequence). In nucleotides, the CDR3 is TGCAGTGCTAACCGACAGGGCCAGCCCCAGCATTTT. It yields the protein CSANRQGQPQHF.

This chain uses TRBV19 with TRBJ1-2; no firm D call. Germline V gene lookup returns CDR1 LNHDA and CDR2 SQIVND (reference sequence). The CDR3 contains 13 residues. The V gene lost 7 bases and the J gene lost 2 bases, with 11 bases spanning the gap. Here the CDR3 reads CASTRTLNYGYTF. CDR3 nucleotides: TGTGCCAGTACTAGGACCCTCAACTATGGCTACACCTTC.

Only a few counts were recorded for this clonotype. This chain links TRBV4-1 with TRBJ2-1; D uncertain. Germline values: CDR1 MGHRA, CDR2 YSYEKL. The CDR3 totals 15 residues. The V end lost 3 bases, the J end lost 2 bases, and 11 bases lay between the germline ends. This chain's CDR3 is CASSHGLLTYNEQFF. CDR3 DNA: TGCGCCAGCAGCCATGGCCTATTGACCTACAATGAGCAGTTCTTC.

A single count supports this clonotype. In nucleotides, the CDR3 is TGCAGTGCTCCCCGCGGCAGTGGGTCAGATACGCAGTATTTT. Encoded protein: CSAPRGSGSDTQYF. The chain uses TRBV20-1 and TRBJ2-3; D is unclear. CDR1 DFQATT and CDR2 SNEGSKA come from the germline V gene (reference sequence). Deletions cut 5 bases from V and 4 bases from J, with 16 bases between. The CDR3 covers 14 residues.

The table lists this clonotype with a few counts. J is TRBJ2-5 and V is TRBV20-1; D is uncertain. The CDR3 extends over 11 amino acids. Deletions cut 5 bases from V and 2 bases from J, with 6 bases between. The germline CDR1 and CDR2 sequences are DFQATT and SNEGSKA (reference sequence). DNA for the CDR3: TGCAGTGCTCATAAACAAGAGACCCAGTACTTC. Amino acid sequence: CSAHKQETQYF.

The chain couples TRBV10-1 to TRBJ1-1; the match to TRBD1 covers 7 bases. The V gene end was trimmed by 6 bases and the J gene end by 2 bases; junction bases not matched to a gene: 6. Germline V gene lookup returns CDR1 WNHNN and CDR2 SYGVQD (reference sequence). This CDR3 region has 14 residues. Written as DNA, the CDR3 is TGCGCCAGCAGGTCCGGGACAGCAAACACTGAAGCTTTCTTT. Translated, it gives CASRSGTANTEAFF.

The chain uses TRBV5-6 and TRBJ2-7; 10 nucleotides align to TRBD1. V dropped 4 bases and J dropped 3; count of bases not matched to a gene: 7. The CDR3 length is 15 residues. Germline V gene sequence: CDR1 SGHDT, CDR2 YYEEEE. As DNA, the CDR3 is TGTGCCAGCAGCAAACGAAGGACAGGGGGCTACGAGCAGTACTTC. Protein: CASSKRRTGGYEQYF.

This clonotype was counted between two and nine times. The chain carries TRBV6-2 or TRBV6-3 and TRBJ1-2, with D possibly being TRBD1 (5 bases). This CDR3 region has 14 residues. V was shortened by 7 bases and J by 4 bases, with 16 bases between the two germline ends. CDR1 is MNHEY and CDR2 is SVGEGT in the germline V gene. The CDR3 here is CASTRGSGGYGYTF. The CDR3 DNA reads as TGTGCCAGCACCCGGGGCTCCGGTGGCTATGGCTACACCTTC.

This clonotype came up many times. This rearrangement joins TRBV5-1 to TRBJ2-1; D possibly corresponds to TRBD1 (6 bases). Deletions cut 4 bases from V and 1 base from J, with 12 bases between. There are 15 residues in the CDR3. CDR1 and CDR2 from the germline V gene are SGHRS and YFSETQ. The CDR3 loop is CASSPLDRSYNEQFF. For the CDR3, the DNA is TGCGCCAGCAGCCCCCTGGACAGATCCTACAATGAGCAGTTCTTC. Combining the CDR3 with reference TRBV5-1 and TRBJ2-1 gives the whole variable domain KAGVTQTPRYLIKTRGQQVTLSCSPISGHRSVSWYQQTPGQGLQFLFEYFSETQRNKGNFPGRFSGRQFSNSRSEMNVSTLELGDSALYLCASSPLDRSYNEQFFGPGTRLTVL.

This clonotype has a handful of counts. The chain couples TRBV20-1 to TRBJ2-7; the D gene is possibly TRBD2 (7 bases). V was cut by 5 bases and J by 2 bases, with 28 bases left in between. Germline lookup yields CDR1 DFQATT and CDR2 SNEGSKA (reference sequence). The CDR3 runs to 18 residues. CDR3 DNA sequence: TGCAGTGCTTTCCACGGGGGGCGGATGAGCGGGGTTACCTACGAGCAGTACTTC. This codes for CSAFHGGRMSGVTYEQYF.